This record covers a single T cell receptor beta chain. Antigen unknown. The source of the sample is a study of regulatory T cells in long-lasting Graves disease. Sample time point: newly diagnosed GD, antithyroid drugs for less than 3 months. RNA isolated from PBMCs was used to make the TCR library. From an endocrinology department in Xi'an, China, came the patients. Whole-study results and caveats: Persistent disease samples used TRBV28, TRBJ1-2 and TRBJ2-5 preferentially.

Arm-PCR of CDR3 regions and iRepertoire HTBI primers were the basis on which TCR beta libraries were built. As processed by the authors: More than 55 TRBV and about 15 TRBJ segments were identified across samples. TCRdb ran MiXCR on the multiplex PCR reads and lists one entry per CDR3 protein. The V and J calls and clone size are TCRdb's, not the authors'. Found here are some 250,000 distinct CDR3 sequences, approximately 20% of them singletons; the top ten hold approximately 24%. V lost 5 bases, J lost 2 bases, and 14 bases stayed unmatched. Germline V CDR1 and CDR2: SGHTA, FQGTGA. The CDR3 runs 17 residues.

The receptor was derived from a female donor with Graves disease. Sample: peripheral blood mononuclear cells (PBMCs), taken at new diagnosis, from a patient treated with antithyroid drugs. The chain couples TRBV7-3 to TRBJ1-2, with 7 positions matching TRBD1. The CDR3 DNA reads TGTGCCAGCAGCCCATCCGGGACAGCAAAGCTGAACTATGGCTACACCTTC. Protein: CASSPSGTAKLNYGYTF. The full variable domain, completed using reference TRBV7-3 and TRBJ1-2, is GAGVSQTPSNKVTEKGKYVELRCDPISGHTALYWYRQSLGQGPEFLIYFQGTGAADDSGLPNDRFFAVRPEGSVSTLKIQRTERGDSAVYLCASSPSGTAKLNYGYTFGSGTRLTVV.